This TCR beta chain was profiled in a study of cytomegalovirus exposure and HLA in healthy donors. The PCR contained 60 Vbeta and 13 Jbeta primers. The data were produced by immunoSEQ multiplex PCR, yet TCRdb's version contains in-frame clones alone and is incomplete. The sample holds 75,000 to 100,000 clones; around 82% are singletons and the top ten take more than 3%. The receptor comes from a man aged 40-49 years in good health and CMV-seronegative. Sample: PBMCs.

Here the CDR3 DNA reads TGTGCCTGGAGTGTCCAGGGCAGCACCGGGGAGCTGTTTTTT. This translates into CAWSVQGSTGELFF. The rearrangement joins TRBV30 to TRBJ2-2, with a tentative D call TRBD1 (5 bases). The CDR3 totals 14 residues. Per germline, CDR1 GTSNPN and CDR2 SVGIG (reference sequence). The V end was cut by 0 bases, the J end by 4 bases, with 9 bases between.